This T cell receptor beta chain was documented in a study of STAT5B mutations in CD4+ large granular lymphocyte leukemia. The study's findings and limits: 8/27 top patient clones versus 2/35 control clones were TRBV06-family. Main leukemic clonotypes were patient-specific, but about 25% appeared at low frequency elsewhere.

This table comes from immunoSEQ multiplex PCR, and its TCRdb copy is limited to in-frame clones, with some not included. The sample holds about 45,000 clones, around 85% seen once. The germline CDR1 and CDR2 sequences are SEHNR and FQNEAQ (reference sequence). This CDR3 contains 15 residues. V was cut by 0 bases and J by 4 bases, with 12 bases left in between. For this clone: Its cognate antigen is unknown.

Specimen: CD4+ T cells from blood buffy coats. The receptor was isolated from a human donor in good health. The chain uses TRBV7-9 and TRBJ1-1; D might be TRBD1 (5 bases). The CDR3 bases are TGTGCCAGCAGCTTAGCCGGAGTGGGGGGCACTGAAGCTTTCTTT. It codes for CASSLAGVGGTEAFF.